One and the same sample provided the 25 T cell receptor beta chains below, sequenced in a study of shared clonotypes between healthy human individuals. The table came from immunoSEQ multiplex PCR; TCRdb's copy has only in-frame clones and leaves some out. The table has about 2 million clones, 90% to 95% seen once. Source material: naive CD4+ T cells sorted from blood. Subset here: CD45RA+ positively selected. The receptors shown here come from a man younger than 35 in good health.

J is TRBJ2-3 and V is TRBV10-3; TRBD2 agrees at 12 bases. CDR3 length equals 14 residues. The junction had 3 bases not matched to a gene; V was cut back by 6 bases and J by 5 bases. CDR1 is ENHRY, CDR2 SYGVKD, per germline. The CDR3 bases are TGTGCCATCAGGACTAGCGGGGGAGGAGATACGCAGTATTTT. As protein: CAIRTSGGGDTQYF.

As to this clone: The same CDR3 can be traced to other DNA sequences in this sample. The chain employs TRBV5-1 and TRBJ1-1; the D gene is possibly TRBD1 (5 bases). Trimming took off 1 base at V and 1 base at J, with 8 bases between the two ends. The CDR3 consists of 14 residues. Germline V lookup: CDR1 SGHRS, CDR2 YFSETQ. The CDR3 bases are TGCGCCAGCAGCTTGTTTCAGGGGAACACTGAAGCTTTCTTT. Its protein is CASSLFQGNTEAFF. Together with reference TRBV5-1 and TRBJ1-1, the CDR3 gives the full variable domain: KAGVTQTPRYLIKTRGQQVTLSCSPISGHRSVSWYQQTPGQGLQFLFEYFSETQRNKGNFPGRFSGRQFSNSRSEMNVSTLELGDSALYLCASSLFQGNTEAFFGQGTRLTVV.

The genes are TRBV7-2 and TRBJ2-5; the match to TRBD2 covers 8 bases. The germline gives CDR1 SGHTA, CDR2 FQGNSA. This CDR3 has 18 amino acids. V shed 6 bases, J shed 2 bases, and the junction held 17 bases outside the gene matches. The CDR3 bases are TGTGCCAGCAGTTATGGGCTAGCGGTCGGGAGGGGACAAGAGACCCAGTACTTC. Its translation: CASSYGLAVGRGQETQYF.

This CDR3 is CASSPRGTPYEQYF. The CDR3 DNA is TGTGCCAGCAGCCCCCGGGGTACGCCCTACGAGCAGTACTTC. The rearrangement links TRBV7-2 to TRBJ2-7; TRBD2 is a possible D gene (5 bases). Between the trimmed V and J ends, which lost 5 bases and 2 bases, there was a span of 13 bases. Germline values: CDR1 SGHTA, CDR2 FQGNSA. The CDR3 sequence is 14 residues long.

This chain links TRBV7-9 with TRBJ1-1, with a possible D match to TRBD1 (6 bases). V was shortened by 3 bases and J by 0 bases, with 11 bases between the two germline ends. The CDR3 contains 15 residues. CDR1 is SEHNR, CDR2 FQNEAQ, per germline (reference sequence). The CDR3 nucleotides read TGTGCCAGCAGCTTCCAGGGGATGGTGAACACTGAAGCTTTCTTT. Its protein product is CASSFQGMVNTEAFF.

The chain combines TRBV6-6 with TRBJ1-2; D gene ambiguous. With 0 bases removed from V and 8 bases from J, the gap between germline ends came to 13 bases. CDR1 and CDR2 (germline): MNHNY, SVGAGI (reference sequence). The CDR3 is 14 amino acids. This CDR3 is CASSYSEEWSGYTF. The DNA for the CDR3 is TGTGCCAGCAGTTACTCCGAAGAGTGGTCGGGCTACACCTTC.

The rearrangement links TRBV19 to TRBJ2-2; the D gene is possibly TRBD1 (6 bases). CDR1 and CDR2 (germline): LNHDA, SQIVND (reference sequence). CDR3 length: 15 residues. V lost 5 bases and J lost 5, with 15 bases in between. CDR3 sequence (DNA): TGTGCCAGTAGTTCAGGGGTGGGCACGACCGGGGAGCTGTTTTTT. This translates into CASSSGVGTTGELFF.

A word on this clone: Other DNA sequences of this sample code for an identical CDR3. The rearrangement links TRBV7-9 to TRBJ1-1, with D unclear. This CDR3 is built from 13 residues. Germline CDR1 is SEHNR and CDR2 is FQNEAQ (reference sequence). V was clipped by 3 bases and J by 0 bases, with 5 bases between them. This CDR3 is CASSFGMNTEAFF. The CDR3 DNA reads TGTGCCAGCAGCTTCGGGATGAACACTGAAGCTTTCTTT.

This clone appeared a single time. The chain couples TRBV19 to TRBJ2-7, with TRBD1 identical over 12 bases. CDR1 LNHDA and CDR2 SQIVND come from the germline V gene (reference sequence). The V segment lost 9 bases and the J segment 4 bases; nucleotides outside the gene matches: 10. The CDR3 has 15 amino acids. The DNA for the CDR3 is TGTGCCAGCACTCGGGGGACAGGGGGCATATACGAGCAGTACTTC. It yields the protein CASTRGTGGIYEQYF.

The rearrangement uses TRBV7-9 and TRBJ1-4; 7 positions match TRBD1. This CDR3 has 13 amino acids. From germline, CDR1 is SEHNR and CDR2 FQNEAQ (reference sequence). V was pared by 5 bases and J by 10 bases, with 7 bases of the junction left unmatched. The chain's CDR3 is CASSPGTEAKLFF. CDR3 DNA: TGTGCCAGCAGCCCAGGGACAGAGGCAAAACTGTTTTTT.

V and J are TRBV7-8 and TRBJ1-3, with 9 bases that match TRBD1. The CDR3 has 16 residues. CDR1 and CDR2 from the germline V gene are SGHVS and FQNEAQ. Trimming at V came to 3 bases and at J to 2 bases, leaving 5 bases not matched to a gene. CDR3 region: CASSFRDRDAGNTIYF. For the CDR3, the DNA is TGTGCCAGCAGCTTTCGGGACAGGGATGCTGGAAACACCATATATTTT.

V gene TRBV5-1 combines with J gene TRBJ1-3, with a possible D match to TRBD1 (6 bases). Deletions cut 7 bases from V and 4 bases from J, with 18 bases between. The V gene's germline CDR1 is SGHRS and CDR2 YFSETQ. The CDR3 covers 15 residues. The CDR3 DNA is TGCGCCAGCGGGGATGGGGGCGCGCCCGGAAACACCATATATTTT. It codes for CASGDGGAPGNTIYF.

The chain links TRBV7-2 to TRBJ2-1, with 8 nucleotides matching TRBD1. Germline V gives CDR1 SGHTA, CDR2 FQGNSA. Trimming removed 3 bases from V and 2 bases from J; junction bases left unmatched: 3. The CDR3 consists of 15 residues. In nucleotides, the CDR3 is TGTGCCAGCAGCTTCGGACAGGGACCCTACAATGAGCAGTTCTTC. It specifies CASSFGQGPYNEQFF.

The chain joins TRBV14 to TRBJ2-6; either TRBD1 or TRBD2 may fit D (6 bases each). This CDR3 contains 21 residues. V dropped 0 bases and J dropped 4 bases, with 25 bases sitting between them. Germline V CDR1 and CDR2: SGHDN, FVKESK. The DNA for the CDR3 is TGTGCCAGCAGCCAAGATCTGGCGGGGACACGGAGGCCCTCCGGGGCCAACGTCCTGACTTTC. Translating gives CASSQDLAGTRRPSGANVLTF.

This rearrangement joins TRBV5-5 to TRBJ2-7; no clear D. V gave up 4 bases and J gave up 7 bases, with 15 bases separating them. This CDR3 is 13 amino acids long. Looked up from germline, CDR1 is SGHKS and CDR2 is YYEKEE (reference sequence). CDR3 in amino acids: CASSPGPVREQYF. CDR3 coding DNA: TGTGCCAGCAGCCCCGGTCCCGTGCGTGAGCAGTACTTC.

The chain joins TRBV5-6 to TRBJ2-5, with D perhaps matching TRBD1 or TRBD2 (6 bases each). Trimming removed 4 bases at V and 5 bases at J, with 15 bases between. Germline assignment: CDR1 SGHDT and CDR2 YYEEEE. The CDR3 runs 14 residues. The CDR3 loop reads CASSPGGPRETQYF. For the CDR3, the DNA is TGTGCCAGCAGCCCTGGGGGGCCTAGGGAGACCCAGTACTTC.

Here the CDR3 DNA reads TGTGCCAGCAGAGTTGGTGGGTTGAACACTGAAGCTTTCTTT. Translating gives CASRVGGLNTEAFF. The J gene is TRBJ1-1, the V gene TRBV6-5; the D is unclear. This CDR3 region has 14 residues. Per the germline V gene, CDR1 is MNHEY and CDR2 is SVGAGI. Trimming took off 6 bases at V and 0 bases at J, with 11 bases between the two ends.

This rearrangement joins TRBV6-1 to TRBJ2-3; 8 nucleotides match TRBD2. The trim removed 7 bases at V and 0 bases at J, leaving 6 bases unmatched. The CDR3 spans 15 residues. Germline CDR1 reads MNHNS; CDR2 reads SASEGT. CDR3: CASTLSGASTDTQYF. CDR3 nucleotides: TGTGCCAGCACCCTTAGCGGGGCTAGCACAGATACGCAGTATTTT.

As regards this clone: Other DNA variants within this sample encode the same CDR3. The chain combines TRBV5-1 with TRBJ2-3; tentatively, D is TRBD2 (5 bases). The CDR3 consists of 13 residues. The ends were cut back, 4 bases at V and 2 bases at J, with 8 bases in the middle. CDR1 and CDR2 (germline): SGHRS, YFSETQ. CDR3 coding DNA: TGCGCCAGCAGCCCCGGGGTCACAGATACGCAGTATTTT. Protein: CASSPGVTDTQYF.

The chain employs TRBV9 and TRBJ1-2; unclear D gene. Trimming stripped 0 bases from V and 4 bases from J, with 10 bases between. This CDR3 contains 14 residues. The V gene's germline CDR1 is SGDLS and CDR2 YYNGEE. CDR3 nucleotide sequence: TGTGCCAGCAGCGTAGCTACGGCAGGCTATGGCTACACCTTC. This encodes CASSVATAGYGYTF.

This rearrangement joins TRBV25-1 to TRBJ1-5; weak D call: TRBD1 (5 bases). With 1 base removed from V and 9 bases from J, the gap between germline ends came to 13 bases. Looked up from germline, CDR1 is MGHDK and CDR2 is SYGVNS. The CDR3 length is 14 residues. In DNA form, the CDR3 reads TGTGCCAGCAGTGAATTAGGGGTAGGAAGGCCCCAGCATTTT. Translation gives CASSELGVGRPQHF. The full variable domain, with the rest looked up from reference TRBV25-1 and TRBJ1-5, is EADIYQTPRYLVIGTGKKITLECSQTMGHDKMYWYQQDPGMELHLIHYSYGVNSTEKGDLSSESTVSRIRTEHFPLTLESARPSHTSQYLCASSELGVGRPQHFGDGTRLSIL.

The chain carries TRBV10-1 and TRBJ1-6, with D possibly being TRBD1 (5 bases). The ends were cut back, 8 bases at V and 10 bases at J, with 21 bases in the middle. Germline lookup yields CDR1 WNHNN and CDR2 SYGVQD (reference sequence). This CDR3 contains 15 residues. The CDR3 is CASSMATVERSPLHF. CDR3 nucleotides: TGCGCCAGCTCGATGGCGACAGTAGAGAGATCACCCCTCCACTTT.

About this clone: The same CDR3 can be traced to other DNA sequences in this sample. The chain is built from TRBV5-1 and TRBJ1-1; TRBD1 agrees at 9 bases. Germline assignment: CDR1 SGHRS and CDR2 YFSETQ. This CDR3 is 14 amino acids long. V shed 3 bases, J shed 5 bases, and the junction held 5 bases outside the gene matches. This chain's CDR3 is CASSWGQGGTEAFF. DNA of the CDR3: TGCGCCAGCAGCTGGGGACAGGGAGGGACTGAAGCTTTCTTT.

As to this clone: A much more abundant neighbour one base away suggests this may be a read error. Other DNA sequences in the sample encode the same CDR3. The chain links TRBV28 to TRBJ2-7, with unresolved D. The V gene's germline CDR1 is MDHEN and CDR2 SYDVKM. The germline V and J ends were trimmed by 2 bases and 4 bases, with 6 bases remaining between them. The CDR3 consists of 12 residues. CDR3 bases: TGTGCCAGCAGTTTAGCCGGGTACGAGCAGTACTTC. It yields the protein CASSLAGYEQYF.

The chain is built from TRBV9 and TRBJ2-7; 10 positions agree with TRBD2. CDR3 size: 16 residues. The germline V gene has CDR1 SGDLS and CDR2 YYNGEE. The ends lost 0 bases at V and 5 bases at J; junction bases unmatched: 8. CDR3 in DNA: TGTGCCAGCAGCGTAGAGGCTAGCGGGAGAATGGACGAGCAGTACTTC. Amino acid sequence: CASSVEASGRMDEQYF.